One T cell receptor (beta chain) is described in this entry. In germline, CDR1 is MNHEY, CDR2 SVGAGI. J lost 4 bases, V lost 6 bases, and 9 bases had no gene match. This CDR3 region has 15 residues. Some clones are missing from TCRdb's copy, which holds only in-frame ones; the method was immunoSEQ multiplex PCR. The sample lists millions of clones, approximately 95% seen once, with about 0.37% in the top ten. This sample was included in a study of shared clonotypes between healthy human individuals. Study-level background: Three plates each covered CD4 naive and memory; CD8 naive two, CD8 memory one.

Sequencing was carried out using naive CD4+ T cells from PBMCs. As for subset: CD45RA+ positively selected. The clonotype comes from a man between 18 and 29 years old in good health. Some clones in this sample may be carry-over from other donors' samples. The V gene is TRBV6-5, the J gene TRBJ1-3; 7 bases map to TRBD1. The CDR3 DNA sequence: TGTGCCAGCAGACTGACAGGGTCAGCGGGAAACACCATATATTTT. Translation: CASRLTGSAGNTIYF.